This entry describes one T cell receptor beta chain. Germline lookup yields CDR1 MNHEY and CDR2 SVGAGI. J lost 3 bases, V lost 2 bases, and 5 bases had no gene match. The CDR3 sequence is 16 residues long. This entry comes from a study of blood T cell repertoires in COVID-19. Study as a whole: Both acute and convalescent COVID-19 samples were obtained from the United States, Italy and Spain. The analysed material was cDNA or gDNA that came from T cells, B-cell-depleted T cells, or PBMCs.

Authors' methods: Amplification with reference gene primers provided the estimates of nucleated cell counts. Clones were sequenced by immunoSEQ multiplex PCR, and TCRdb holds only the in-frame ones, with some missing. For V, J and clone size, that table is used; D and trimming come from the DNA. The sample consists of roughly 80,000 clones, 87% of them appearing once. The chain uses TRBV6-5 and TRBJ2-3; 10 bases line up with TRBD2. The sample consisted of peripheral blood. The clonotype originates from a woman over 75 with active or convalescent COVID-19. CDR3 amino acids: CASSYGLAGVTDTQYF. CDR3 DNA sequence: TGTGCCAGCAGTTACGGTCTAGCGGGAGTTACAGATACGCAGTATTTT.